One and the same sample provided the 14 T cell receptor beta chains below, sequenced in a study of T cell repertoires in cytomegalovirus infection. Their recognized antigens are unknown. TCRdb used MiXCR to reprocess the reads, holding one entry per CDR3 protein. The sample records under 500,000 distinct CDR3 sequences, under 45% being singletons. The sample consisted of cultured PBMCs, taken from culture after CMV antigen stimulation. The source of these receptors is a human donor in good health (CMV status not recorded). Some clones in this sample may be carry-over from other donors' samples.

This clonotype was detected only a few times. V and J are TRBV6-1 and TRBJ2-3, with no clear D. V lost 4 bases to trimming and J lost 0 bases, with 8 bases between them. Germline CDR1 MNHNS, CDR2 SASEGT. This CDR3 has 14 residues. The CDR3 region is CASSGRISTDTQYF. Written as DNA, the CDR3 is TGTGCCAGCAGTGGACGGATTAGCACAGATACGCAGTATTTT.

V and J are TRBV12-5 and TRBJ2-1; D not resolved. V lost 2 bases and J 6 bases, leaving 11 bases between the germline ends. Germline V gene sequence: CDR1 LGHNT, CDR2 FRNRAP. The CDR3 has 14 amino acids. The CDR3 region is CASGLTETPNEQFF. CDR3 nucleotide sequence: TGTGCTAGTGGTTTGACGGAAACCCCCAATGAGCAGTTCTTC. Supplemented by reference TRBV12-5 and TRBJ2-1, the full variable domain reads DARVTQTPRHKVTEMGQEVTMRCQPILGHNTVFWYRQTMMQGLELLAYFRNRAPLDDSGMPKDRFSAEMPDATLATLKIQPSEPRDSAVYFCASGLTETPNEQFFGPGTRLTVL.

This clonotype was seen a few times. This chain links TRBV6-1 with TRBJ2-1; 9 bases are a match to TRBD2. CDR3 size: 14 residues. Germline values: CDR1 MNHNS, CDR2 SASEGT. V was pared by 6 bases and J by 5 bases, with 5 bases of the junction left unmatched. The CDR3 reads CASRFSGGNNEQFF. CDR3 sequence (DNA): TGTGCCAGCAGGTTTAGCGGGGGAAACAATGAGCAGTTCTTC.

The chain has TRBV6-8 and TRBJ2-2; D gene uncertain. CDR3 length: 14 residues. CDR1 MNHGY and CDR2 SAAAGT come from the germline V gene. The germline V and J ends were trimmed by 5 bases and 7 bases, with 14 bases remaining between them. This CDR3 is CASSLVGMGGELFF. The CDR3 nucleotides are TGTGCCAGCAGTCTGGTTGGGATGGGCGGGGAGCTGTTTTTT.

The chain recombines TRBV6-1 with TRBJ2-3, with 12 bases lining up with TRBD2. The CDR3 sequence is 17 residues long. From germline, CDR1 is MNHNS and CDR2 SASEGT. V dropped 6 bases and J dropped 10; count of bases not matched to a gene: 17. The CDR3 loop reads CASRALTSGSARDSQYF. As DNA, the CDR3 is TGTGCCAGCAGAGCCTTGACTAGCGGGAGTGCTCGCGATTCGCAGTATTTT.

In its sample, this clonotype was seen many times. This chain connects TRBV7-2 to TRBJ2-3; D gene uncertain. Germline lookup yields CDR1 SGHTA and CDR2 FQGNSA. The CDR3 is 12 amino acids. Trimming cost V 5 bases and J 0 bases, with 3 bases left between them. The CDR3 bases are TGTGCCAGCAGCAAAAGCACAGATACGCAGTATTTT. Translating it yields CASSKSTDTQYF.

The V call is TRBV7-2, the J call TRBJ1-3, with 7 bases identical to TRBD1. Trimming at V came to 1 base and at J to 4 bases, leaving 4 bases not matched to a gene. The CDR3 is made up of 15 amino acids. Germline CDR1 reads SGHTA; CDR2 reads FQGNSA. The CDR3 nucleotides are TGTGCCAGCAGCTTAGACAGGGGTACAGGAAACACCATATATTTT. This translates into CASSLDRGTGNTIYF.

The chain uses TRBV19 and TRBJ1-1, with 8 bases that match TRBD1. In germline, CDR1 is LNHDA, CDR2 SQIVND (reference sequence). With 7 bases clipped from V and 5 bases from J, the junction kept 12 bases outside the gene matches. CDR3 size: 15 residues. CDR3 sequence: CASTSRQQGGTEAFF. CDR3 bases: TGTGCCAGTACCTCGCGGCAACAGGGGGGAACTGAAGCTTTCTTT. The variable domain in full, completed from reference TRBV19 and TRBJ1-1, reads DGGITQSPKYLFRKEGQNVTLSCEQNLNHDAMYWYRQDPGQGLRLIYYSQIVNDFQKGDIAEGYSVSREKKESFPLTVTSAQKNPTAFYLCASTSRQQGGTEAFFGQGTRLTVV.

V usage is TRBV7-2 and J usage is TRBJ2-1; 8 nucleotides match TRBD2. Germline loops: CDR1 SGHTA, CDR2 FQGNSA. This CDR3 region has 15 residues. After removal of 5 bases from V and 4 bases from J, the junction contained 7 bases not matched to a gene. CDR3: CASSRRGGGYNEQFF. The CDR3 DNA follows: TGTGCCAGCAGCCGGCGTGGCGGGGGGTACAATGAGCAGTTCTTC.

This rearrangement joins TRBV6-1 to TRBJ2-1; 9 bases map to TRBD2. V trimming: 6 bases; J trimming: 1 base; junction bases outside the gene matches: 7. This CDR3 is built from 16 residues. The germline V gene encodes CDR1 MNHNS and CDR2 SASEGT. Written as DNA, the CDR3 is TGTGCCAGCAGGGAACATAGCGGGGGATCCTACAATGAGCAGTTCTTC. Protein sequence: CASREHSGGSYNEQFF.

V and J are TRBV4-1 and TRBJ2-6; D call uncertain. The germline V gene encodes CDR1 MGHRA and CDR2 YSYEKL. CDR3 length: 14 residues. V gave up 4 bases and J gave up 2 bases, with 6 bases separating them. The DNA of the CDR3 is TGCGCCAGCAGCCGGCTGGCTGGGGCCAACGTCCTGACTTTC. Translating gives CASSRLAGANVLTF.

The chain has TRBV7-9 and TRBJ1-3; D may be TRBD1 (5 bases). This CDR3 has 15 residues. CDR1 and CDR2 (germline): SEHNR, FQNEAQ (reference sequence). The V and J ends lost 0 bases and 0 bases respectively, with 6 bases between them. The CDR3 is CASSLAGVSGNTIYF. The DNA of the CDR3 is TGTGCCAGCAGCTTAGCGGGGGTCTCTGGAAACACCATATATTTT. The full variable domain, with the rest looked up from reference TRBV7-9 and TRBJ1-3, is DTGVSQNPRHKITKRGQNVTFRCDPISEHNRLYWYRQTLGQGPEFLTYFQNEAQLEKSRLLSDRFSAERPKGSFSTLEIQRTEQGDSAMYLCASSLAGVSGNTIYFGEGSWLTVV.

This CDR3 reads CASSGPGRGRNEQYF. In nucleotides, the CDR3 is TGTGCCAGTTCTGGCCCAGGGCGCGGTAGAAACGAGCAGTACTTC. The genes are TRBV27 and TRBJ2-7; weak D call: TRBD1 (5 bases). The CDR3 runs to 15 residues. V lost 9 bases and J 5 bases, leaving 23 bases between the germline ends. Germline CDR1 reads MNHEY; CDR2 reads SMNVEV (reference sequence).

The chain joins TRBV5-6 to TRBJ2-2; the match to TRBD2 covers 12 bases. Germline V lookup: CDR1 SGHDT, CDR2 YYEEEE. The CDR3 loop spans 15 amino acids. With V trimmed by 4 bases and J by 6 bases, 4 bases remained unmatched. CDR3 DNA: TGTGCCAGCAGCGCACTAGCGGGGGGAGCCGGGGAGCTGTTTTTT. Translation: CASSALAGGAGELFF.